These T cell receptor beta chains were read from a single sample in a study of low-dose radiotherapy and immunotherapy resistance in tumors. Using its own MiXCR run on the reads, TCRdb lists one record per CDR3 protein. The profile shows around 100,000 distinct CDR3 sequences, around 20% of them singletons. This material consisted of PBMCs, taken after low-dose radiotherapy plus immunotherapy. All receptors come from a female donor with ovarian cancer. CDR3s include the opening cysteine and the closing phenylalanine or tryptophan. Each record gives: V gene, J gene, clone size, D gene, CDR3 DNA, CDR3 protein. A D gene is named only where the DNA matches it firmly. The size entry is marked missing in some rows and otherwise reads once, few, many or a size class.

v_gene: TRBV6-2/TRBV6-3; j_gene: TRBJ1-6; abundance: many; d_gene: .; CDR3nt: TGTGCCAGCAGTGGCGGGACGACCTATAATTCACCCCTCCACTTT; CDR3aa: CASSGGTTYNSPLHF
v_gene: TRBV29-1; j_gene: TRBJ2-5; abundance: .; d_gene: .; CDR3nt: TGCGTAGGGTCCGGAGAGACCCAGTACTTC; CDR3aa: CVGSGETQYF
v_gene: TRBV6-8; j_gene: TRBJ1-1; abundance: .; d_gene: .; CDR3nt: TGTGCCAGCGGAGGAGGATCTGAAGCTTTCTTT; CDR3aa: CASGGGSEAFF
v_gene: TRBV5-5; j_gene: TRBJ1-2; abundance: .; d_gene: .; CDR3nt: TGTGCCAGCAGTTATAGGGACGGAGGCTATGGCTACACCTTC; CDR3aa: CASSYRDGGYGYTF
v_gene: TRBV29-1; j_gene: TRBJ1-5; abundance: many; d_gene: TRBD1; CDR3nt: TGCAGCGGTGACAGGGCTAGCAATCAGCCCCAGCATTTT; CDR3aa: CSGDRASNQPQHF
v_gene: TRBV6-2/TRBV6-3; j_gene: TRBJ2-2; abundance: .; d_gene: .; CDR3nt: .; CDR3aa: CASRYEGQGYRELFFF
v_gene: TRBV20-1; j_gene: TRBJ2-7; abundance: once; d_gene: TRBD2; CDR3nt: TGCAGTGCTAGAGTTCCGGGACTAGCAGGCTACGAGCAGTACTTC; CDR3aa: CSARVPGLAGYEQYF
v_gene: TRBV29-1; j_gene: TRBJ2-7; abundance: many; d_gene: TRBD2; CDR3nt: TGCAGCGTAGAAAGCGGGAGCCTCTACGAGCAGTACTTC; CDR3aa: CSVESGSLYEQYF
v_gene: TRBV2; j_gene: TRBJ2-5; abundance: .; d_gene: .; CDR3nt: TGTGCCACCGAACTAGAGCGACAAGAGACCCAGTACTTC; CDR3aa: CATELERQETQYF
v_gene: TRBV30; j_gene: TRBJ1-1; abundance: few; d_gene: .; CDR3nt: TGTGCCTGGAGTCAGGGGTGGAACACTGAAGCTTTCTTT; CDR3aa: CAWSQGWNTEAFF
v_gene: TRBV10-3; j_gene: TRBJ2-2; abundance: many; d_gene: .; CDR3nt: TGTGCCATCAGTGAGTTAGAACTCTACATTTGGGAGCTGTTTTTT; CDR3aa: CAISELELYIWELFF
v_gene: TRBV2; j_gene: TRBJ2-1; abundance: many; d_gene: TRBD2; CDR3nt: TGTGCCAGCATGTGGCTAGCGGGAGGCCGAAGCTCCTACAATGAGCAGTTCTTC; CDR3aa: CASMWLAGGRSSYNEQFF
v_gene: TRBV10-2; j_gene: TRBJ2-1; abundance: many; d_gene: TRBD2; CDR3nt: TGCGCCAGCAGTGAGTCGTGGATAGCGGGGTCGGAAAATGAGCAGTTCTTC; CDR3aa: CASSESWIAGSENEQFF
v_gene: TRBV7-9; j_gene: TRBJ1-2; abundance: many; d_gene: .; CDR3nt: TGTGCCAGCAGCTTTTCTACGGTAAATGGCTACACCTTC; CDR3aa: CASSFSTVNGYTF
v_gene: TRBV24-1; j_gene: TRBJ2-2; abundance: many; d_gene: .; CDR3nt: TGTGCCACCAGTGAGCCAGGGGAGCTGTTTTTT; CDR3aa: CATSEPGELFF
v_gene: TRBV7-9; j_gene: TRBJ1-2; abundance: many; d_gene: TRBD1; CDR3nt: TGTGCCAGCAGCTTAGACTTGACAGGGGGCAATAACTATGGCTACACCTTC; CDR3aa: CASSLDLTGGNNYGYTF
v_gene: TRBV4-1; j_gene: TRBJ2-3; abundance: many; d_gene: .; CDR3nt: TGCGCCAGCAGCCAAGTTTCAGCCGTCTGGGATACGCAGTATTTT; CDR3aa: CASSQVSAVWDTQYF
v_gene: TRBV12-3/TRBV12-4; j_gene: TRBJ2-7; abundance: many; d_gene: .; CDR3nt: TGTGCCAGCAGTTTTCAGGGGGGATACTACGAGCAGTACTTC; CDR3aa: CASSFQGGYYEQYF
v_gene: TRBV2; j_gene: TRBJ1-3; abundance: many; d_gene: .; CDR3nt: TGTGCCAGCAGACCCACCGGGGTCTCTGGAAACACCATATATTTT; CDR3aa: CASRPTGVSGNTIYF
v_gene: TRBV27; j_gene: TRBJ2-1; abundance: many; d_gene: .; CDR3nt: TGTGCCAGCAGTTTGGAGACACAACGCTACAATGAGCAGTTCTTC; CDR3aa: CASSLETQRYNEQFF
v_gene: TRBV29-1; j_gene: TRBJ2-5; abundance: .; d_gene: .; CDR3nt: TGCAGCGCTGTGTCTCAGGAGACCCAGTACTTC; CDR3aa: CSAVSQETQYF
v_gene: TRBV24-1; j_gene: TRBJ2-1; abundance: many; d_gene: .; CDR3nt: TGTGCCACCAGTGAGTCAACGTGGCAAACCTACAATGAGCAGTTCTTC; CDR3aa: CATSESTWQTYNEQFF
v_gene: TRBV20-1; j_gene: TRBJ1-5; abundance: many; d_gene: .; CDR3nt: TGCAGTGCTAGTGCAGGTAGGGGGAATCAGCCCCAGCATTTT; CDR3aa: CSASAGRGNQPQHF
v_gene: TRBV29-1; j_gene: TRBJ2-1; abundance: .; d_gene: .; CDR3nt: TGCAGCGTTGTCCCCAGCGGGGAGCAGTTCTTC; CDR3aa: CSVVPSGEQFF
v_gene: TRBV20-1; j_gene: TRBJ2-1; abundance: many; d_gene: TRBD2; CDR3nt: TGCAGTGCTAACTTGGCGGGAGGGCCATTTAATGAGCAGTTCTTC; CDR3aa: CSANLAGGPFNEQFF
v_gene: TRBV19; j_gene: TRBJ2-7; abundance: many; d_gene: TRBD1; CDR3nt: TGTGCCAGTAGTACAGGGGGATCGTACGAGCAGTACTTC; CDR3aa: CASSTGGSYEQYF
v_gene: TRBV19; j_gene: TRBJ2-7; abundance: many; d_gene: .; CDR3nt: TGTGCCAGTAGTATGGGCGGACGGGCCTCCTACGAGCAGTACTTC; CDR3aa: CASSMGGRASYEQYF
v_gene: TRBV29-1; j_gene: TRBJ1-1; abundance: many; d_gene: .; CDR3nt: TGCAGCGTTGAAGGCCTCCAGGGTTGGAACACTGAAGCTTTCTTT; CDR3aa: CSVEGLQGWNTEAFF
v_gene: TRBV7-8; j_gene: TRBJ1-5; abundance: many; d_gene: .; CDR3nt: TGTGCCAGCAGCTTAAGTGGGCAGAGCAATCAGCCCCAGCATTTT; CDR3aa: CASSLSGQSNQPQHF
v_gene: TRBV7-2; j_gene: TRBJ1-1; abundance: many; d_gene: TRBD1; CDR3nt: TGTGCCAGCAGCTCCACTTGGACAGGGGGCAATTTCTTT; CDR3aa: CASSSTWTGGNFF
v_gene: TRBV7-3; j_gene: TRBJ2-1; abundance: many; d_gene: .; CDR3nt: TGTGCCAGCAGCTTACAGGGGATGTTGGGCAATGAGCAGTTCTTC; CDR3aa: CASSLQGMLGNEQFF
v_gene: TRBV18; j_gene: TRBJ2-5; abundance: .; d_gene: TRBD2; CDR3nt: TGTGCCAGCTCACCAGAGCGGGGGCCAGAGACCCAGTACTTC; CDR3aa: CASSPERGPETQYF
v_gene: TRBV6-2/TRBV6-3; j_gene: TRBJ2-7; abundance: many; d_gene: .; CDR3nt: TGTGCCAGCAGTTACGGGGACCCGCTCAGCTCCTACGAGCAGTACTTC; CDR3aa: CASSYGDPLSSYEQYF
v_gene: TRBV2; j_gene: TRBJ1-5; abundance: few; d_gene: .; CDR3nt: TGTGCCAGCAGCAGTGACACGGGGGTCCTCAATCAGCCCCAGCATTTT; CDR3aa: CASSSDTGVLNQPQHF
v_gene: TRBV12-3/TRBV12-4; j_gene: TRBJ2-2; abundance: many; d_gene: TRBD2; CDR3nt: TGTGCCAGCAGTTACCAAGCGGGAGTTCCCACCGGGGAGCTGTTTTTT; CDR3aa: CASSYQAGVPTGELFF
v_gene: TRBV7-3; j_gene: TRBJ1-4; abundance: .; d_gene: .; CDR3nt: TGTGCCAGCAGCTTCGGCGGGCGTGCAACTAATGAAAAACTGTTTTTT; CDR3aa: CASSFGGRATNEKLFF
v_gene: TRBV6-2/TRBV6-3; j_gene: TRBJ2-7; abundance: many; d_gene: TRBD1; CDR3nt: TGTGCCAGCAGTTACTCGTGGACAGGAAAGTCCTACGAGCAGTACTTC; CDR3aa: CASSYSWTGKSYEQYF
v_gene: TRBV18; j_gene: TRBJ2-1; abundance: few; d_gene: .; CDR3nt: TGTGCCAGCTCACCATATTCTGGGCAGTGGGGCAATGAGCAGTTCTTC; CDR3aa: CASSPYSGQWGNEQFF
v_gene: TRBV27; j_gene: TRBJ1-6; abundance: many; d_gene: .; CDR3nt: TGTGCCAGCAGCGGGACGGCCTATAATTCACCCCTCCACTTT; CDR3aa: CASSGTAYNSPLHF
v_gene: TRBV28; j_gene: TRBJ1-5; abundance: .; d_gene: .; CDR3nt: TGTGCCAGCAACAGGCTTAGCAATCAGCCCCAGCATTTT; CDR3aa: CASNRLSNQPQHF
v_gene: TRBV12-3/TRBV12-4; j_gene: TRBJ2-1; abundance: many; d_gene: TRBD2; CDR3nt: TGTGCCAGCAGTTGGACTAGCGGGAGCTCCTACAATGAGCAGTTCTTC; CDR3aa: CASSWTSGSSYNEQFF
v_gene: TRBV5-1; j_gene: TRBJ1-1; abundance: many; d_gene: .; CDR3nt: TGCGCCAGCAGCTTGGCACGGGGAGGGATACGGGACACTGAAGCTTTCTTT; CDR3aa: CASSLARGGIRDTEAFF
v_gene: TRBV10-3; j_gene: TRBJ2-7; abundance: many; d_gene: .; CDR3nt: TGTGCCATCGGGACGGGACACCACGAGCAGTACTTC; CDR3aa: CAIGTGHHEQYF
v_gene: TRBV6-1; j_gene: TRBJ2-1; abundance: many; d_gene: TRBD2; CDR3nt: TGTGCCAGCAGTGAAGCAGTGCCGGGACTAGAGGTCGATGAGCAGTTCTTC; CDR3aa: CASSEAVPGLEVDEQFF
v_gene: TRBV28; j_gene: TRBJ2-5; abundance: many; d_gene: TRBD2; CDR3nt: TGTGCCAGCAGGGACCATACTAGCGGAGAAGAGACCCAGTACTTC; CDR3aa: CASRDHTSGEETQYF
v_gene: TRBV24-1; j_gene: TRBJ2-2; abundance: many; d_gene: TRBD1; CDR3nt: TGTGCCACCAGTGATTTGGGACAGGGGGAGAGCACCGGGGAGCTGTTTTTT; CDR3aa: CATSDLGQGESTGELFF
v_gene: TRBV6-5; j_gene: TRBJ1-1; abundance: many; d_gene: .; CDR3nt: TGTGCCAGCCGGGGACGGGGCCAGGGGAACACTGAAGCTTTCTTT; CDR3aa: CASRGRGQGNTEAFF
v_gene: TRBV7-2; j_gene: TRBJ1-2; abundance: many; d_gene: .; CDR3nt: TGTGCCAGCAGCTTAGGAGGGCTGATGGGCGGGAAAGTCTATGGCTACACCTTC; CDR3aa: CASSLGGLMGGKVYGYTF
v_gene: TRBV5-6; j_gene: TRBJ2-5; abundance: many; d_gene: .; CDR3nt: TGTGCCAGCAGCCCGGGCCTGGGCGACAGATTCAAGGCCCGTAAGACCCAGTACTTC; CDR3aa: CASSPGLGDRFKARKTQYF
v_gene: TRBV20-1; j_gene: TRBJ2-3; abundance: few; d_gene: .; CDR3nt: TGCAGTGCCCCGGTGGGGGACTCTCAGTATTTT; CDR3aa: CSAPVGDSQYF
v_gene: TRBV20-1; j_gene: TRBJ1-1; abundance: .; d_gene: .; CDR3nt: TGCAGTGCCACCCCCGGCAGGGAGAACACTGAAGCTTTCTTT; CDR3aa: CSATPGRENTEAFF
v_gene: TRBV19; j_gene: TRBJ2-5; abundance: many; d_gene: .; CDR3nt: TGTGCCAGTAGTAAGACGGGACAAGAGACCCAGTACTTC; CDR3aa: CASSKTGQETQYF
v_gene: TRBV28; j_gene: TRBJ2-3; abundance: .; d_gene: TRBD2; CDR3nt: TGTGCCGCAACCCCCGGGGGGGGGCCCACAGATACGCAGTATTTT; CDR3aa: CAATPGGGPTDTQYF
v_gene: TRBV6-6; j_gene: TRBJ2-4; abundance: many; d_gene: TRBD2; CDR3nt: TGTGCCAGCAGTTACTCGCGGGACTACCTAATTCAGTACTTC; CDR3aa: CASSYSRDYLIQYF
v_gene: TRBV7-2; j_gene: TRBJ1-2; abundance: many; d_gene: .; CDR3nt: TGTGCCAGCAGCTCCGACAGCTATGGCTACACCTTC; CDR3aa: CASSSDSYGYTF